Below are 26 T cell receptor beta chains sequenced from a single sample in a study of T cells in Graves' hyperthyroidism and ophthalmopathy. Researchers amplified the TCR beta CDR3 regions from RNA transcripts. In the first-round RT-PCR of the TCR CDR3, the HTBI primer set was used. From the multiplex PCR reads, TCRdb called clonotypes with MiXCR, one entry per CDR3 protein. The table records around 570,000 distinct CDR3 sequences, 20% of them present only once. The sequencing sample was made of blood. All receptors come from a man aged 40-49 years with Graves' ophthalmopathy.

The chain employs TRBV6-1 and TRBJ1-1, with D maybe TRBD1 (5 bases). CDR1 is MNHNS and CDR2 is SASEGT in the germline V gene. This CDR3 has 14 residues. The ends were cut back, 11 bases at V and 5 bases at J, with 21 bases in the middle. For the CDR3, the DNA is TGTGCCGTCAGACCAGGAAGGGGAGATACTGAAGCTTTCTTT. It encodes CAVRPGRGDTEAFF.

This clonotype was seen more than once but under ten times. This may be a read error: a much more frequent sequence differs by one nucleotide. J is TRBJ2-1 and V is TRBV5-5; D tentatively fits TRBD1 or TRBD2 (5 bases each). CDR3 length: 14 residues. Trimming pared 2 bases from V and 3 bases from J, leaving 9 bases between. In germline, CDR1 is SGHKS, CDR2 YYEKEE (reference sequence). Here the CDR3 DNA reads TGTGCCAGCAGCTTAGAGGGGTTCTACAATGAGCAGTTCTTC. The encoded protein is CASSLEGFYNEQFF.

In DNA form, the CDR3 reads TGCAGTGCTAGATTTAGCGGGGGTGAGCAGTTCTTC. Its translation is CSARFSGGEQFF. The rearrangement links TRBV20-1 to TRBJ2-1; 9 bases fit TRBD2. Germline loops: CDR1 DFQATT, CDR2 SNEGSKA (reference sequence). There are 12 residues in the CDR3. V was clipped by 2 bases and J by 9 bases; unmatched bases: 2.

This clonotype appeared a few times. V is TRBV18 and J is TRBJ1-6, with D tentatively TRBD1 (5 bases). Trimming took 5 bases from V and 7 from J, leaving 21 bases between them. The CDR3 extends over 17 amino acids. Germline V CDR1 and CDR2: KGHSH, LQKENI. The CDR3 is CASSVGTPGIGNSPLHF. The CDR3 DNA reads TGTGCCAGCTCAGTCGGGACCCCGGGAATCGGGAATTCACCCCTCCACTTT.

A few counts support this clonotype. One end of the junction does not line up with germline, which may come from a read error. The rearrangement uses TRBV5-5 and TRBJ1-2; D unclear. The CDR3 sequence is 11 residues long. Germline CDR1 SGHKS, CDR2 YYEKEE (reference sequence). The CDR3: CASSLQGLSSF. CDR3 nucleotide sequence: TGTGCCAGCAGCTTGCAAGGGTTATCGTCCTTC.

The chain has TRBV7-2 and TRBJ2-1, with D hard to call. The V end lost 1 base, the J end lost 6 bases, and 7 bases lay between the germline ends. The CDR3 has 13 residues. Germline CDR1 reads SGHTA; CDR2 reads FQGNSA. CDR3 DNA: TGTGCCAGCAGCTTAGATAGTATCAATGAGCAGTTCTTC. Translation: CASSLDSINEQFF.

The V gene is TRBV5-8, the J gene TRBJ2-5, with TRBD2 as a possible D gene (5 bases). Germline V lookup: CDR1 SGHTS, CDR2 YDEGEE. V was shortened by 2 bases and J by 5 bases, with 10 bases between the two germline ends. The CDR3 is 13 amino acids. Written as DNA, the CDR3 is TGTGCCAGCAGCTTAGCGGTCCATGAGACCCAGTACTTC. Protein product: CASSLAVHETQYF.

The chain combines TRBV20-1 with TRBJ1-1; D is unresolved. V dropped 8 bases and J dropped 3 bases, with 13 bases sitting between them. This CDR3 is built from 12 residues. The germline V gene encodes CDR1 DFQATT and CDR2 SNEGSKA (reference sequence). CDR3 amino acids: CSTSLTDTEAFF. CDR3 bases: TGCAGTACCTCCCTTACTGACACTGAAGCTTTCTTT.

The J gene is TRBJ1-1, the V gene TRBV24-1, with TRBD1 as a possible D gene (6 bases). V lost 7 bases, J lost 0 bases, and 11 bases lay in between. Germline assignment: CDR1 KGHDR and CDR2 SFDVKD. The CDR3 is 14 amino acids. CDR3 loop: CATRTGDMNTEAFF. The CDR3 DNA is TGTGCCACCAGGACAGGCGATATGAACACTGAAGCTTTCTTT.

This clonotype has more than one count but fewer than ten. The chain is built from TRBV5-1 and TRBJ2-7; D gene ambiguous. V dropped 0 bases and J dropped 7 bases, with 11 bases sitting between them. The CDR3 extends over 13 amino acids. Germline V gene sequence: CDR1 SGHRS, CDR2 YFSETQ. CDR3 region: CASSLGLLKEQYF. CDR3 nucleotides: TGCGCCAGCAGCTTGGGACTTTTGAAAGAGCAGTACTTC.

The genes are TRBV12-3 or TRBV12-4 and TRBJ2-5, with a tentative D call TRBD2 (7 bases). This CDR3 comprises 15 residues. Trimming removed 6 bases at V and 2 bases at J, with 16 bases between. Here the CDR3 DNA reads TGTGCCAGCAGCCCTAGGGGGAGGGAACAAGAGACCCAGTACTTC. It translates to CASSPRGREQETQYF.

J is TRBJ1-1 and V is TRBV5-1, with 7 bases matching TRBD1. Germline lookup yields CDR1 SGHRS and CDR2 YFSETQ. V shed 2 bases, J shed 4 bases, and the junction held 2 bases outside the gene matches. The CDR3 runs to 13 residues. The CDR3 DNA is TGCGCCAGCAGCTTCGCAGGGGGCACTGAAGCTTTCTTT. As protein: CASSFAGGTEAFF.

This clonotype was recorded at least ten times. The chain has TRBV6-5 and TRBJ2-2; 10 nucleotides line up with TRBD2. This CDR3 contains 20 residues. The germline V gene encodes CDR1 MNHEY and CDR2 SVGAGI. V dropped 6 bases and J dropped 4; count of bases not matched to a gene: 20. The CDR3 nucleotides are TGTGCCAGCAGGGCCCCTCGAGCGGGGGGGAGGGGACCGGTCACCGGGGAGCTGTTTTTT. It yields the protein CASRAPRAGGRGPVTGELFF.

The V call is TRBV7-6, the J call TRBJ1-1; D uncertain. Germline CDR1 is SGHVS and CDR2 is FNYEAQ. The CDR3 covers 13 residues. Trimming took 2 bases from V and 0 from J, leaving 4 bases between them. The CDR3 here is CASSLPLNTEAFF. The CDR3 DNA reads as TGTGCCAGCAGCTTACCTTTGAACACTGAAGCTTTCTTT.

Ten or more counts support this clonotype. The V call is TRBV12-3 or TRBV12-4, the J call TRBJ2-5; 10 positions match TRBD1. Germline trimming cut 3 bases from V and 4 bases from J; bases unmatched to any gene: 5. The CDR3 runs 15 residues. CDR3 DNA sequence: TGTGCCAGCAGTTTCGGACAGGGGGAAGGAGAGACCCAGTACTTC. Amino acids: CASSFGQGEGETQYF.

There are many counts of this clonotype. The chain uses TRBV2 and TRBJ1-5; D gene ambiguous. CDR3 length equals 14 residues. Germline V gene lookup returns CDR1 SNHLY and CDR2 FYNNEI. V lost 3 bases, J lost 0 bases, and 6 bases lay in between. The CDR3 sequence: CASSDSRSNQPQHF. CDR3 DNA: TGTGCCAGCAGTGACTCTCGTAGCAATCAGCCCCAGCATTTT.

This clonotype was counted at least ten times. This CDR3 is CASSPVLDTQYF. The CDR3 DNA reads as TGTGCCAGCAGCCCTGTTTTAGATACGCAGTATTTT. The chain couples TRBV12-3 or TRBV12-4 to TRBJ2-3; D gene uncertain. V dropped 6 bases and J dropped 5 bases, with 9 bases sitting between them. This CDR3 contains 12 residues.

This clonotype was seen only a few times. The chain couples TRBV28 to TRBJ2-1; weak D call: TRBD2 (6 bases). The CDR3 contains 13 residues. V was trimmed by 5 bases and J by 9 bases, leaving 14 bases between them. The germline V gene encodes CDR1 MDHEN and CDR2 SYDVKM. DNA for the CDR3: TGTGCCAGCAGTCAGACTAGGACTCTTGAGCAGTTCTTC. Protein product: CASSQTRTLEQFF.

This clonotype was seen only a few times. The rearrangement uses TRBV6-1 and TRBJ2-1, with 8 bases matching TRBD2. The CDR3 consists of 15 residues. The germline V gene encodes CDR1 MNHNS and CDR2 SASEGT. Trimming removed 6 bases from V and 5 bases from J; junction bases left unmatched: 9. The CDR3 spells CASSSPGGAHNEQFF. The CDR3, as DNA: TGTGCCAGCAGCTCCCCGGGGGGGGCTCACAATGAGCAGTTCTTC.

This clonotype was seen repeatedly, ten times or more. This sequence joins TRBV6-1 and TRBJ2-3, with TRBD1 as a possible D gene (5 bases). CDR1 and CDR2 from the germline V gene are MNHNS and SASEGT. CDR3 length equals 16 residues. V lost 6 bases, J lost 5 bases, and 21 bases lay in between. The CDR3 reads CASSTAGIGSRDTQYF. DNA for the CDR3: TGTGCCAGCAGCACCGCAGGGATAGGGTCGAGAGATACGCAGTATTTT.

This clonotype was seen a few times. The V gene is TRBV6-4, the J gene TRBJ2-2; D call uncertain. Germline V lookup: CDR1 MRHNA, CDR2 SNTAGT. The CDR3 contains 13 residues. Between the trimmed V and J ends, which lost 3 bases and 4 bases, there was a span of 6 bases. This chain's CDR3 is CASSEIPTGELFF. The CDR3 DNA sequence: TGTGCCAGCAGTGAAATTCCCACCGGGGAGCTGTTTTTT.

On this clonotype: A clone one base away is much larger, so this may be a read error. V and J are TRBV6-1 and TRBJ1-1; D ambiguous. The CDR3 is 12 residues long. Trimming removed 7 bases from V and 5 bases from J, with 11 bases in between. Germline V gene sequence: CDR1 MNHNS, CDR2 SASEGT. CDR3 residues: CASNARRTEAFF. Written as DNA, the CDR3 is TGTGCCAGCAACGCAAGGAGGACTGAAGCTTTCTTT.

This chain joins TRBV6-2 or TRBV6-3 and TRBJ2-7; 9 bases match TRBD2. Germline V gene data show CDR1 as MNHEY and CDR2 as SVGEGT. The CDR3 length is 15 residues. The junction had 9 bases not matched to a gene; V was cut back by 0 bases and J by 9 bases. For the CDR3, the DNA is TGTGCCAGCAGTTACTCTGGCGGGAGGGCCCGGGCGCAGTACTTC. Its translation: CASSYSGGRARAQYF.

This clonotype occurred a few times. J is TRBJ2-7 and V is TRBV3-1, with 8 bases that match TRBD2. CDR3 length: 15 residues. J lost 0 bases, V lost 5 bases, and 6 bases had no gene match. Germline assignment: CDR1 LGHDT and CDR2 YNNKEL (reference sequence). CDR3: CASSVTSGPSYEQYF. CDR3 nucleotide sequence: TGTGCCAGCAGCGTTACTAGCGGTCCCTCCTACGAGCAGTACTTC.

This clonotype was detected only a few times. The chain recombines TRBV28 with TRBJ2-7; 14 nucleotides agree with TRBD2. V lost 4 bases, J lost 3 bases, and 8 bases stayed unmatched. CDR1 is MDHEN, CDR2 SYDVKM, per germline. This CDR3 contains 17 residues. CDR3 protein: CASSSSGLAGGLYEQYF. In DNA, the CDR3 is TGTGCCAGCAGTTCCAGCGGACTAGCGGGGGGACTCTACGAGCAGTACTTC.

The chain uses TRBV7-3 and TRBJ2-1; D is perhaps TRBD1 or TRBD2 (7 bases each). CDR1 SGHTA and CDR2 FQGTGA come from the germline V gene. The V gene lost 2 bases and the J gene lost 4 bases, with 21 bases spanning the gap. The CDR3 has 18 amino acids. The CDR3 reads CASSLVGGGLAAYNEQFF. In DNA form, the CDR3 reads TGTGCCAGCAGCTTAGTAGGGGGCGGGCTAGCGGCTTACAATGAGCAGTTCTTC.